One T cell receptor beta chain is described in this entry. Antigen specificity is unknown. Per germline, CDR1 SGHDT and CDR2 YYEEEE. The trim removed 5 bases at V and 8 bases at J, leaving 10 bases unmatched. The CDR3 is 15 amino acids. The data derive from a study of a mutant IDH1 vaccine in newly diagnosed glioma. Sequencing used immunoSEQ multiplex PCR; TCRdb keeps in-frame clones, though not all of them. The sample holds about 40,000 clones; around 76% are singletons and the top ten take 5.3%. The time point: week 23, last vaccination. Every vaccine dose comprised 300 ug of mutant IDH1 20-mer peptide plus topical imiquimod. New astrocytomas of WHO grade 3 or 4 that were IDH1-mutant and ATRX-lost were found in the donors.

The chain is built from TRBV5-6 and TRBJ1-5; 10 positions agree with TRBD1. This clonotype was obtained from a man aged 45-60 years with glioma. The sample was PBMCs, taken from a glioma patient whose treatment included an IDH1 peptide vaccine. The chain's CDR3 is CASSTGTGVGEPQHF. DNA of the CDR3: TGTGCCAGCAGTACCGGGACAGGGGTCGGGGAGCCCCAGCATTTT.